The 17 T cell receptor beta chains listed next were all sequenced from one sample in a study of vaccination effects on CD4 cells after COVID-19. Culture proceeded for more than 8 days, and CD4+ T cells were then isolated. For these TCRs, the target antigens are not known. The table came from immunoSEQ multiplex PCR; TCRdb's copy has only in-frame clones and leaves some out. The sample records around 50,000 clones, about 75% being singletons. The sample consisted of CD4+ T cells from PBMCs cultured without peptide, taken before COVID-19 vaccination. These receptors were collected from a human donor who had a prior SARS-CoV-2 infection.

The rearrangement links TRBV4-1 to TRBJ2-1; the match to TRBD1 covers 10 bases. Looked up from germline, CDR1 is MGHRA and CDR2 is YSYEKL. The CDR3 length is 17 residues. V gave up 0 bases and J gave up 4 bases; unmatched junction bases: 6. The CDR3: CASSQDPGTGVYNEQFF. The CDR3 region has the DNA TGCGCCAGCAGCCAAGATCCAGGGACAGGGGTTTACAATGAGCAGTTCTTC.

The chain is built from TRBV9 and TRBJ2-7; D unclear. CDR1 is SGDLS and CDR2 is YYNGEE in the germline V gene. V was shortened by 4 bases and J by 3 bases, with 17 bases between the two germline ends. This CDR3 is built from 15 residues. CDR3: CASSLHLSPFYEQYF. The CDR3 nucleotides are TGTGCCAGCAGCCTCCACCTCAGTCCATTCTACGAGCAGTACTTC.

The chain couples TRBV6-5 to TRBJ2-1, with TRBD1 matching over 7 bases. The germline V gene has CDR1 MNHEY and CDR2 SVGAGI. V shed 7 bases, J shed 4 bases, and the junction held 4 bases outside the gene matches. CDR3 length: 13 amino acids. The CDR3: CASKMGQYNEQFF. The CDR3 DNA reads TGTGCCAGCAAGATGGGACAGTACAATGAGCAGTTCTTC.

The gene calls are TRBV5-1 and TRBJ2-3; D is ambiguous. Trimming removed 6 bases at V and 2 bases at J, with 13 bases between. CDR3 length equals 14 residues. Germline loops: CDR1 SGHRS, CDR2 YFSETQ. DNA of the CDR3: TGCGCCAGCACCTTAGAGGTTTCCACAGATACGCAGTATTTT. The encoded protein is CASTLEVSTDTQYF.

This rearrangement joins TRBV9 to TRBJ2-1; D perhaps matches TRBD1 (8 bases). Deletions cut 0 bases from V and 8 bases from J, with 30 bases between. The length of the CDR3 is 20 residues. Looked up from germline, CDR1 is SGDLS and CDR2 is YYNGEE. The CDR3 sequence: CASSVDPGGRLPGGRDEQFF. The CDR3 DNA reads as TGTGCCAGCAGCGTAGATCCGGGAGGTCGGCTACCAGGGGGCCGGGATGAGCAGTTCTTC.

Only one count was recorded for this clone. This chain connects TRBV19 to TRBJ1-2; TRBD1 aligns across 9 bases. From germline, CDR1 is LNHDA and CDR2 SQIVND (reference sequence). V was pared by 11 bases and J by 6 bases, with 19 bases of the junction left unmatched. The CDR3 totals 16 residues. The CDR3 reads CACSGTGFIGGHGYTF. In DNA, the CDR3 is TGTGCCTGCTCCGGGACAGGGTTTATTGGGGGGCATGGCTACACCTTC.

The chain combines TRBV7-9 with TRBJ2-7, with 9 bases fitting TRBD1. This CDR3 has 13 residues. Germline-derived CDR1 and CDR2 are SEHNR and FQNEAQ (reference sequence). J lost 4 bases, V lost 7 bases, and 5 bases had no gene match. This chain's CDR3 is CASTPGQGYEQYF. In nucleotides, the CDR3 is TGTGCCAGCACACCGGGACAGGGATACGAGCAGTACTTC.

The chain joins TRBV5-4 to TRBJ2-6; 9 bases align to TRBD1. Trimming at V came to 3 bases and at J to 2 bases, leaving 3 bases not matched to a gene. The CDR3 totals 16 residues. Germline-derived CDR1 and CDR2 are SGHNT and YYREEE (reference sequence). CDR3 coding DNA: TGTGCCAGCAGCTCCGGGACAGGGACTGGGGCCAACGTCCTGACTTTC. It codes for CASSSGTGTGANVLTF.

This clone was detected only a few times. J is TRBJ2-7 and V is TRBV5-1, with D possibly called TRBD1 or TRBD2 (6 bases each). Germline loops: CDR1 SGHRS, CDR2 YFSETQ. V was cut by 1 base and J by 2 bases, with 10 bases left in between. The CDR3 contains 14 residues. DNA for the CDR3: TGCGCCAGCAGCTTGAGGGGGGACGCCTACGAGCAGTACTTC. Translation gives CASSLRGDAYEQYF.

The rearrangement joins TRBV2 to TRBJ1-2; D is ambiguous. Germline V gene lookup returns CDR1 SNHLY and CDR2 FYNNEI. The CDR3 covers 12 residues. Trimming shortened V by 8 bases and J by 6 bases, and 13 bases separated the two germline ends. CDR3 in amino acids: CASALRVDGYTF. The CDR3 region has the DNA TGTGCCAGCGCCTTGAGGGTCGATGGCTACACCTTC.

This chain links TRBV7-2 with TRBJ2-1; no clear D. Trimming took off 1 base at V and 6 bases at J, with 13 bases between the two ends. CDR3 length: 15 residues. Germline V lookup: CDR1 SGHTA, CDR2 FQGNSA. Here the CDR3 reads CASSLEWGSPNEQFF. CDR3 sequence (DNA): TGTGCCAGCAGCTTAGAATGGGGTTCTCCCAATGAGCAGTTCTTC. Drawing the rest from reference TRBV7-2 and TRBJ2-1, the complete variable domain is GAGVSQSPSNKVTEKGKDVELRCDPISGHTALYWYRQSLGQGLEFLIYFQGNSAPDKSGLPSDRFSAERTGGSVSTLTIQRTQQEDSAVYLCASSLEWGSPNEQFFGPGTRLTVL.

This chain uses TRBV20-1 with TRBJ2-1, with D hard to call. Per germline, CDR1 DFQATT and CDR2 SNEGSKA (reference sequence). CDR3 size: 14 residues. V was pared by 3 bases and J by 8 bases, with 17 bases between. The CDR3 coding sequence is TGCAGTGCTAGTGATACTCGTAGGGCGCATGAGCAGTTCTTC. It codes for CSASDTRRAHEQFF.

The chain is built from TRBV11-2 and TRBJ2-5; D ambiguous. This CDR3 has 13 residues. Deletions cut 1 base from V and 2 bases from J, with 5 bases between. Germline CDR1 reads SGHAT; CDR2 reads FQNNGV. The CDR3 nucleotides are TGTGCCAGCAGCTTAGGCAGGCAAGAGACCCAGTACTTC. It specifies CASSLGRQETQYF.

The chain uses TRBV3-1 (or the pseudogene TRBV3-2) and TRBJ2-5; D remains unclear. Trimming stripped 3 bases from V and 5 bases from J, with 4 bases between. The CDR3 has 11 amino acids. In germline, CDR1 is LGHDT, CDR2 YNNKEL (reference sequence). The CDR3 loop reads CASSQTETQYF. Here the CDR3 DNA reads TGTGCCAGCAGCCAGACTGAGACCCAGTACTTC.

The V and J genes are TRBV27 and TRBJ2-7; unclear D gene. CDR3 length equals 11 residues. Trimming took off 7 bases at V and 3 bases at J, with 7 bases between the two ends. From germline, CDR1 is MNHEY and CDR2 SMNVEV (reference sequence). The DNA for the CDR3 is TGTGCCAGCATGGTACTCTACGAGCAGTACTTC. Translating it yields CASMVLYEQYF.

The chain is built from TRBV6-5 and TRBJ2-1; no definite D call. V lost 6 bases and J 6 bases, leaving 15 bases between the germline ends. The CDR3 is 14 residues long. Germline values: CDR1 MNHEY, CDR2 SVGAGI. CDR3 residues: CASRNPPESNEQFF. CDR3 DNA: TGTGCCAGCAGAAACCCGCCAGAAAGCAATGAGCAGTTCTTC.

The gene calls are TRBV5-4 and TRBJ2-3, with a weak D call TRBD1 (6 bases). There are 17 residues in the CDR3. The V end lost 4 bases, the J end lost 4 bases, and 22 bases lay between the germline ends. Germline values: CDR1 SGHNT, CDR2 YYREEE (reference sequence). The CDR3 coding sequence is TGTGCCAGCAGCCCTTTGAACCGGGGACAAAGCGCAGATACGCAGTATTTT. Its protein is CASSPLNRGQSADTQYF.